This TCR beta chain is drawn from a study of beta chain features in type 1 diabetes. The wider study: Similarity in age, gender and cell yields was seen between patients and healthy donors. Study-level findings and limits: More deletions and fewer insertions at VDJ junctions were found in patients with type 1 diabetes. The naive, central memory and Treg TCRB repertoires of patients appeared to be more similar to one another than those of healthy donors.

Reverse transcription of all isolated RNA meant that expressed TCRB transcripts were sequenced. TCRdb's table, derived via immunoSEQ multiplex PCR, lists solely in-frame clones and lacks some. The sample records 150,000 to 180,000 clones, 8.5% to 14% being singletons. About this clone itself: Its matching antigen is unknown.

Staining for CD45RO/CCR7/CD25/CD127/CD95/CD27 allowed sorting of CD4+ naive, central memory, regulatory and stem cell-like memory cells. This clonotype originated in a man aged 18 to 30 in good health. Sequencing used central memory CD4+ T cells from blood.

The DNA for the CDR3 is TGCAGTGCCCGCCAGACTGAAGCTTTCTTT. Its translation: CSARQTEAFF. This sequence joins TRBV20-1 and TRBJ1-1; D is ambiguous. There are 10 residues in the CDR3. The germline CDR1 and CDR2 sequences are DFQATT and SNEGSKA (reference sequence). Trimming pared 6 bases from V and 5 bases from J, leaving 7 bases between.